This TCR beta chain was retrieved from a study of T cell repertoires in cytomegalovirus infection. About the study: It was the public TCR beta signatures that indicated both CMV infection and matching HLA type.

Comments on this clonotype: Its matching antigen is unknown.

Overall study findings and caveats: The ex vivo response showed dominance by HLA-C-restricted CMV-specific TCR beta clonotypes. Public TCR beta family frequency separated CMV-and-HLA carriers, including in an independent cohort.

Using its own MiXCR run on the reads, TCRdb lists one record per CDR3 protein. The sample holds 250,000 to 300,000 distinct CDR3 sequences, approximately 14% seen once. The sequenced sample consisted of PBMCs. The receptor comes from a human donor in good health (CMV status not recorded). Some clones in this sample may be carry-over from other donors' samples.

The CDR3 nucleotides read TGCAGCGTCACCCGTTTGGGGTCAGAGAACACTGAAGCTTTCTTT. Amino acid sequence: CSVTRLGSENTEAFF. J is TRBJ1-1 and V is TRBV29-1; D not certain. Looked up from germline, CDR1 is SQVTM and CDR2 is ANQGSEA. The CDR3 totals 15 residues. Trimming removed 6 bases from V and 1 base from J, with 18 bases in between. The full variable domain, with the rest looked up from reference TRBV29-1 and TRBJ1-1, is SAVISQKPSRDICQRGTSLTIQCQVDSQVTMMFWYRQQPGQSLTLIATANQGSEATYESGFVIDKFPISRPNLTFSTLTVSNMSPEDSSIYLCSVTRLGSENTEAFFGQGTRLTVV.